Listed here are 8 T cell receptor beta chains from one sample, sequenced in a study of Ad26.COV2.S vaccination and SARS-CoV-2 variants. Treatment specified: roughly 20 received Ad26.COV2.S at low or high dose, single or two shots; about 5 received placebo; per-sample allocation not given. Sample collection was performed on day 63 after the first vaccine or placebo injection. Produced via immunoSEQ multiplex PCR; TCRdb's table is partial and in-frame only. The sample carries a few hundred thousand clones, approximately 83% recorded once. Material: peripheral blood, obtained in a trial of Ad26.COV2.S vaccine versus placebo. These receptors came from a person aged 18-65 years who received the Ad26.COV2.S COVID-19 vaccine or a placebo.

This clone was recorded only once. The chain has TRBV7-3 and TRBJ2-1, with D possibly being TRBD2 (6 bases). Trimming removed 3 bases from V and 8 bases from J, with 11 bases in between. CDR1 SGHTA and CDR2 FQGTGA come from the germline V gene. CDR3 length equals 13 residues. The CDR3: CASSFSLAHEQFF. The CDR3 DNA reads TGTGCCAGCAGCTTCTCACTAGCCCATGAGCAGTTCTTC.

Here the CDR3 reads CASSLVGNYEQYF. CDR3 bases: TGTGCCAGCAGCTTGGTGGGGAACTACGAGCAGTACTTC. The chain couples TRBV5-6 to TRBJ2-7, with D unresolved. CDR3 length equals 13 residues. Germline lookup yields CDR1 SGHDT and CDR2 YYEEEE. V gave up 0 bases and J gave up 3 bases, with 7 bases separating them.

As DNA, the CDR3 is TGTGCCAGCAGTCAAGACAGGACTAGCACAGATACGCAGTATTTT. It specifies CASSQDRTSTDTQYF. J is TRBJ2-3 and V is TRBV6-6; D may be TRBD1 (6 bases). Germline CDR1 is MNHNY and CDR2 is SVGAGI (reference sequence). The CDR3 sequence is 15 residues long. Trimming left V 5 bases short and J 0 bases short, with 12 bases between.

Written as DNA, the CDR3 is TGTGCCAGCAGCTCCCCATCTACCGGGGGCTACACCTTC. Protein product: CASSSPSTGGYTF. The rearrangement links TRBV7-6 to TRBJ1-2; D is undetermined. This CDR3 region has 13 residues. Trimming left V 4 bases short and J 8 bases short, with 14 bases between. Germline V CDR1 and CDR2: SGHVS, FNYEAQ.

The chain uses TRBV3-1 (or the pseudogene TRBV3-2) and TRBJ2-2; tentative D call: TRBD2 (6 bases). The CDR3 is made up of 15 amino acids. Trimming took 4 bases from V and 2 from J, leaving 11 bases between them. Germline V CDR1 and CDR2: LGHDT, YNNKEL (reference sequence). CDR3 sequence: CASSPSGVNTGELFF. As DNA, the CDR3 is TGTGCCAGCAGCCCCTCGGGAGTAAACACCGGGGAGCTGTTTTTT.

The chain is built from TRBV19 and TRBJ2-5; D may be TRBD1 (6 bases). Looked up from germline, CDR1 is LNHDA and CDR2 is SQIVND (reference sequence). Between the trimmed V and J ends, which lost 4 bases and 5 bases, there was a span of 11 bases. This CDR3 is 13 amino acids long. The CDR3 protein is CASSSRGLETQYF. The CDR3 DNA is TGTGCCAGTAGTAGCAGGGGCCTCGAGACCCAGTACTTC.

The rearrangement links TRBV28 to TRBJ1-2; D gene unclear. This CDR3 contains 15 residues. Germline lookup yields CDR1 MDHEN and CDR2 SYDVKM. With 7 bases removed from V and 0 bases from J, the gap between germline ends came to 15 bases. CDR3 loop: CASNPNLGANYGYTF. The DNA of the CDR3 is TGTGCCAGCAATCCTAACCTCGGAGCTAACTATGGCTACACCTTC.

The chain uses TRBV7-9 and TRBJ2-7, with a weak D call TRBD2 (5 bases). CDR1 and CDR2 from the germline V gene are SEHNR and FQNEAQ (reference sequence). This CDR3 contains 15 residues. Between the trimmed V and J ends, which lost 5 bases and 3 bases, there was a span of 17 bases. The CDR3, as DNA: TGTGCCAGCAGCCGAATCGGGTTCGGGATCTACGAGCAGTACTTC. It is translated as CASSRIGFGIYEQYF.